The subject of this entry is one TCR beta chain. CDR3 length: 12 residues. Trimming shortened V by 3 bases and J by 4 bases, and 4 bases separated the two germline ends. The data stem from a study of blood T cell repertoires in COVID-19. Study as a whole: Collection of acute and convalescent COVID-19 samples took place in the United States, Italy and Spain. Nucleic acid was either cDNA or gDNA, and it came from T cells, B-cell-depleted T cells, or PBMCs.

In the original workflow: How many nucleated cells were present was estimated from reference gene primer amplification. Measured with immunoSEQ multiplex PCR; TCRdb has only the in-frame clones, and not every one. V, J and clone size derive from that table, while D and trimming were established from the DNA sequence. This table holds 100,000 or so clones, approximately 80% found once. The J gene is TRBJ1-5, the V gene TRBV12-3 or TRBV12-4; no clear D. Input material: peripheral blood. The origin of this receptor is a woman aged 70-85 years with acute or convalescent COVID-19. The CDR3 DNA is TGTGCCAGCAGTTTCGGGAATCAGCCCCAGCATTTT. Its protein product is CASSFGNQPQHF.